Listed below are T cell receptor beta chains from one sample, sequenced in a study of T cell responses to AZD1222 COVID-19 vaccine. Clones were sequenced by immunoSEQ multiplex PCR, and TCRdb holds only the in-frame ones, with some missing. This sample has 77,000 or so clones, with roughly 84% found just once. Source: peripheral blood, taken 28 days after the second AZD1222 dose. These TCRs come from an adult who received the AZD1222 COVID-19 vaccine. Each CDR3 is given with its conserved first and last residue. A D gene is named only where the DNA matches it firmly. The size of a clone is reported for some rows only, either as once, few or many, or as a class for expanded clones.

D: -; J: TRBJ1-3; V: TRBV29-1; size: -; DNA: TGCAGCGTTGGTGGCAGCGGAAACACCATATATTTT; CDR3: CSVGGSGNTIYF
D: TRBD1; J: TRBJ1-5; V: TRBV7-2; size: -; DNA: TGTGCCAGCAGCTTGGGACAGGGCAATCAGCCCCAGCATTTT; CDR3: CASSLGQGNQPQHF
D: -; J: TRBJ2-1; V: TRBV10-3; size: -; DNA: TGTGCCATCAGTGAGACGCGACAGGTCAATGAGCAGTTCTTC; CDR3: CAISETRQVNEQFF
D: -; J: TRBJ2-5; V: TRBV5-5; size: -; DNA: TGTGCCAGCAGCTTCGGCACAGCCCTATTATTCCAAGAGACCCAGTACTTC; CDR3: CASSFGTALLFQETQYF
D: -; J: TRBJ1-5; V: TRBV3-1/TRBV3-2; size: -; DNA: TGTGCCAGCAGCCAGGACTACAGCGGCCAGCCCCAGCATTTT; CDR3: CASSQDYSGQPQHF
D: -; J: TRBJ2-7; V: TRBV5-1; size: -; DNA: TGCGCCAGCAGCTCCAGGGCGGGCTCCTACGAGCAGTACTTC; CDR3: CASSSRAGSYEQYF
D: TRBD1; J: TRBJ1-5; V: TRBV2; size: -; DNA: TGTGCCAGCAGTATGACAGGGTTCGACAATCAGCCCCAGCATTTT; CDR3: CASSMTGFDNQPQHF
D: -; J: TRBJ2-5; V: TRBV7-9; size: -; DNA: TGTGCCAGCAAGATACAAGAGACCCAGTACTTC; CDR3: CASKIQETQYF
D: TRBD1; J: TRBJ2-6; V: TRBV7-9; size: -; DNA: TGTGCCAGCAGCCCTGGGACAGGAAGCTCTGGGGCCAACGTCCTGACTTTC; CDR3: CASSPGTGSSGANVLTF
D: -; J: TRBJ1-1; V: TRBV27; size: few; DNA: TGTGCCAGCAGTATGCAGGGGTCCACTGAAGCTTTCTTT; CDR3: CASSMQGSTEAFF
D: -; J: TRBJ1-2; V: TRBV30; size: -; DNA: TGTGCCTGGAGTGTATTCGGATTGAGCGATGGCTACACCTTC; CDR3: CAWSVFGLSDGYTF
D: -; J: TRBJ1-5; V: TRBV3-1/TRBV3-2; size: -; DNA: TGTGCCAGCAGCCAAGGAGGGGATCAGCCCCAGCATTTT; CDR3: CASSQGGDQPQHF
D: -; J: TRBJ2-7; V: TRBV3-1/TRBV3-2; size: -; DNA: TGTGCCAGCAGCCGGACCGCGGGTGGAGAGCAGTACTTC; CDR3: CASSRTAGGEQYF
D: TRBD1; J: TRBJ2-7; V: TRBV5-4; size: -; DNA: TGTGCCAGCAGCCTCCAGGGGACAGGGAGGTACGAGCAGTACTTC; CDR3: CASSLQGTGRYEQYF
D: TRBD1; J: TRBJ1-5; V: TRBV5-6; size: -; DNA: TGTGCCAGCAGCCACGGGACAGGCAATCAGCCCCAGCATTTT; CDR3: CASSHGTGNQPQHF
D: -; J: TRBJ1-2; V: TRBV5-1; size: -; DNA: TGCGCCAGCAGCCCCGGAGGAGGAGGGTCAGTCTCCTCCACCTTC; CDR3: CASSPGGGGSVSSTF
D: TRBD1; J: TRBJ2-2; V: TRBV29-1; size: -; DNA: TGCGGGGGGACAGGGGGCACCGGGGAGCTGTTTTTT; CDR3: CGGTGGTGELFF
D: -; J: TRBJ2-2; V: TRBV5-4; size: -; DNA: TGTGCCAGCAGCGTCCGCCAAGACACCGGGGAGCTGTTTTTT; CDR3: CASSVRQDTGELFF
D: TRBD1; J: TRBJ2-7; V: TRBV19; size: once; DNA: TGTGCCAGTAGTAGGGAGACAGGGGCCTCCTACGAGCAGTACTTC; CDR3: CASSRETGASYEQYF
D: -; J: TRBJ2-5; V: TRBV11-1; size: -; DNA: TGTGCCAGCAGCTTATCGAATCTAGACACTCTAACGTACTTC; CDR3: CASSLSNLDTLTYF
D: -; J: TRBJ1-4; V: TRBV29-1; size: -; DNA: TGCAGCGTTGAACAAACTCTTGAGGGAGGTGAAAAACTGTTTTTT; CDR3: CSVEQTLEGGEKLFF
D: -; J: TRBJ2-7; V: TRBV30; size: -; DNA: TGTGCCTGGAGTGCTCCCTCGGTAAAACTCTCCTACGAGCAGTACTTC; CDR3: CAWSAPSVKLSYEQYF
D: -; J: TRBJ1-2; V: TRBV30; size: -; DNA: TGTGCCTGGAGTGTAAAGGGGCGGGGAGTAGCGTCAGAAGGCTACACCTTC; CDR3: CAWSVKGRGVASEGYTF
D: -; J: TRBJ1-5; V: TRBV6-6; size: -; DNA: TGTGCCAGCAGTTACTCAATGAATCAGCCCCAGCATTTT; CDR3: CASSYSMNQPQHF
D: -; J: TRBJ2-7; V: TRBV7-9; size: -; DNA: TGTGCCAGCAGCCCTAATTCCGGGGCCTCCTACGAGCAGTACTTC; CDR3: CASSPNSGASYEQYF
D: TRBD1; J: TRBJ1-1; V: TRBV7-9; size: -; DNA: TGTGCCAGCAGCGAGACAGGGTCATGGACTGAAGCTTTCTTT; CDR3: CASSETGSWTEAFF
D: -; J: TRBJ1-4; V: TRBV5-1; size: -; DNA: TGCGCCAGCAGCTTGGGCGCCCAGGGAGAAAAACTGTTTTTT; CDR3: CASSLGAQGEKLFF
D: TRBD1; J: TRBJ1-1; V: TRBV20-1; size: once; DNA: TGCAGTGCTAGGTCGGACAGGGAAGCTTTCTTT; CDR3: CSARSDREAFF
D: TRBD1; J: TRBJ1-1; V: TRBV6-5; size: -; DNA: TGTGCCAGCAGTCGGGACAGGGTGTCGGCTGAAGCTTTCTTT; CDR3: CASSRDRVSAEAFF
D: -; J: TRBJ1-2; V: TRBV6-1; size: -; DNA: TGTGCCAGCAGTGACGACCGAGGACATTCGAACTATGGCTACACCTTC; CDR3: CASSDDRGHSNYGYTF
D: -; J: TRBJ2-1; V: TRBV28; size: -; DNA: TGTGCCAGCAGTTTTGCACCCCAGGTCGGGGCCCGAGGGGATGAGCAGTTCTTC; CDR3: CASSFAPQVGARGDEQFF
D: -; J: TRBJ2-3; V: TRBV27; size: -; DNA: TGTGCCACGTGGGTCCAGGGAGGCCCCAGGATCACTAGCACAGATACGCAGTATTTT; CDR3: CATWVQGGPRITSTDTQYF
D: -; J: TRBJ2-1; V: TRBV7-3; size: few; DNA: TGTGCCAGCAGCCCCTATGTTTTCTCCTACAATGAGCAGTTCTTC; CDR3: CASSPYVFSYNEQFF
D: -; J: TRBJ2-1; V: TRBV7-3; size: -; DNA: TGTGCCAGCAGCTTATTGGGGGCGACCACCTACAATGAGCAGTTCTTC; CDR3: CASSLLGATTYNEQFF
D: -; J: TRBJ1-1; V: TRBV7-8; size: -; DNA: TGTGCCAGCAGCCCAACCCGGACTCGTTGGAACACTGAAGCTTTCTTT; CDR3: CASSPTRTRWNTEAFF
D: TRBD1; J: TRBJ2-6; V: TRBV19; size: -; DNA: TGTGCCAGTACCACGACAGGGTCTGGGGCCAACGTCCTGACTTTC; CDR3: CASTTTGSGANVLTF
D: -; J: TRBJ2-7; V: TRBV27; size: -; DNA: TGTGCCAGCAGTGCATACGGTTCCTACGAGCAGTACTTC; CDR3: CASSAYGSYEQYF
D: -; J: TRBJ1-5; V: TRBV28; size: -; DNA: TGTGCCAGCAGTCGCTCCGGGACAATTTTGGGGAGATATCAGCCCCAGCATTTT; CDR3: CASSRSGTILGRYQPQHF
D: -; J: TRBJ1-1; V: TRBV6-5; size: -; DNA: TGTGCCAGCCGGCCGGGGGTTAAGGCGAAAGCTTTCTTT; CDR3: CASRPGVKAKAFF
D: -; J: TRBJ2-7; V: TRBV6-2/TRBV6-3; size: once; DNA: TGTGCCAGCAGTTACCTGGGCAGTCGGATCTCCTACGAGCAGTACTTC; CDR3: CASSYLGSRISYEQYF
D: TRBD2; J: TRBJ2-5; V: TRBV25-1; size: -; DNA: TGTGCCAGCAGTGAATTTCTAGCGGCGATCCAAGAGACCCAGTACTTC; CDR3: CASSEFLAAIQETQYF
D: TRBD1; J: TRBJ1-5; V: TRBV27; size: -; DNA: TGTGCCAGCAGAGGACAGGCCTTCAATCAGCCCCAGCATTTT; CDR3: CASRGQAFNQPQHF
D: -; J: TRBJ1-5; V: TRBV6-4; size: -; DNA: TGTGCCAGCAGTGGACAAGCAAATCAGCCCCAGCATTTT; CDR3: CASSGQANQPQHF
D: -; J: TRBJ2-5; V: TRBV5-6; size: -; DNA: TGTGCCAGCAGCTTTTATCGGACCGGGGGCGGTGAGACCCAGTACTTC; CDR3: CASSFYRTGGGETQYF
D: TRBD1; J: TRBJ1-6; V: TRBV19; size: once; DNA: TGTGCCACTCGAGAAAGGGGGCTGAATTCACCCCTCCACTTT; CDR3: CATRERGLNSPLHF
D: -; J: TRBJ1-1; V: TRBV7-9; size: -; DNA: TGTGCCAGCAGCTTAATAGAGACCCGAGCTTTCTTT; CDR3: CASSLIETRAFF
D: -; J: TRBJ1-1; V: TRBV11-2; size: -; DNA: TGTGCCAGCAGCTTAGCGGGGTTCGCAGCTTTCTTT; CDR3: CASSLAGFAAFF
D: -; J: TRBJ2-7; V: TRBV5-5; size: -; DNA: TGTGCCAGCAGCTTGGCCCAGGGGAGCTCCTACGAGCAGTACTTC; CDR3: CASSLAQGSSYEQYF
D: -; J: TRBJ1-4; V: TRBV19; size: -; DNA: TGTGCCAGCCGTAGAGGAGAAAAACTGTTTTTT; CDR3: CASRRGEKLFF
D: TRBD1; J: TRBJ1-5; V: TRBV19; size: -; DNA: TGTGCCAGTAGTACCGACAGGGGATCCACGCAGCCCCAGCATTTT; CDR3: CASSTDRGSTQPQHF
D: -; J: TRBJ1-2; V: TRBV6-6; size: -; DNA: TGTGCCAGCAGTTACCGGGCTCGGGGGGATGGCTACACCTTC; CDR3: CASSYRARGDGYTF
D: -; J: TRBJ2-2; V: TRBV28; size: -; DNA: TGTGCCAGCAGTGAACCAACTATAGGACAGCCCGGGGAGCTGTTTTTT; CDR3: CASSEPTIGQPGELFF
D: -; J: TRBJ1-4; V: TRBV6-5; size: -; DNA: TGTGCCAGCAACCAGGGGAGGGGTGAAAAACTGTTTTTT; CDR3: CASNQGRGEKLFF